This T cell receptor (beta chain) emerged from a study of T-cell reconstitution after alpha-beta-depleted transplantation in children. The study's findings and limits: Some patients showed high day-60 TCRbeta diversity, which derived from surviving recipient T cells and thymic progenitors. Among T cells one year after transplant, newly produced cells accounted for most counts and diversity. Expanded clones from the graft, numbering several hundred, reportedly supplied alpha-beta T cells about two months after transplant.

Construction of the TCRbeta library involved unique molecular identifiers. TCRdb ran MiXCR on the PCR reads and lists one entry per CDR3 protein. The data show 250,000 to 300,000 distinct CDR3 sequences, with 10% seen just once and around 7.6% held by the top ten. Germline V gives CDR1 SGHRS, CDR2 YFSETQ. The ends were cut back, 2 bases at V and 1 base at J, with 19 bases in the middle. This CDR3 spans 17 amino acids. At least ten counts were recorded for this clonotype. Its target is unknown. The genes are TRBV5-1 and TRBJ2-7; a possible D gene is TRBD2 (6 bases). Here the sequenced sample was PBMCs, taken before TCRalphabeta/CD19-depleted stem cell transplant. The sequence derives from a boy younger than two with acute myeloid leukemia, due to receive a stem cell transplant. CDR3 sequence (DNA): TGCGCCAGCAGCTTTTCGACTAGGTCTCGGATTTCCTACGAGCAGTACTTC. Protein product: CASSFSTRSRISYEQYF.